The 17 T cell receptor beta chains in this list originate from one sample, sequenced in a study of cytomegalovirus exposure and HLA in healthy donors. Measured with immunoSEQ multiplex PCR; TCRdb has only the in-frame clones, and not every one. The profile shows about 160,000 clones, less than 90% of them singletons. Source material: PBMCs. Receptor source: a woman aged 25-40 years in good health and CMV-seronegative.

The chain joins TRBV11-2 to TRBJ1-1; D not certain. Trimming stripped 2 bases from V and 1 base from J, with 8 bases between. CDR3 length equals 14 residues. Germline CDR1 is SGHAT and CDR2 is FQNNGV. Here the CDR3 reads CASSLRSANTEAFF. The CDR3 nucleotides read TGTGCCAGCAGCTTAAGGTCGGCGAACACTGAAGCTTTCTTT.

This chain uses TRBV4-1 with TRBJ1-6; 8 positions agree with TRBD1. This CDR3 comprises 17 residues. Trimming took 2 bases from V and 11 from J; bases not matched to a gene: 14. CDR1 is MGHRA and CDR2 is YSYEKL in the germline V gene. In DNA form, the CDR3 reads TGCGCCAGCAGCCAAACCGGGACAGGTGGATCCAACGCACCCCTCCACTTT. Translating it yields CASSQTGTGGSNAPLHF.

The CDR3 sequence is CASSVLPGGYTF. The CDR3 bases are TGTGCCAGCAGTGTCCTTCCAGGTGGCTACACCTTC. The V call is TRBV28, the J call TRBJ1-2; D is unresolved. The V and J ends lost 5 bases and 7 bases respectively, with 11 bases between them. CDR3 length equals 12 residues. CDR1 is MDHEN, CDR2 SYDVKM, per germline.

The chain carries TRBV5-6 and TRBJ1-2; D is undetermined. This CDR3 is 14 amino acids long. The V gene's germline CDR1 is SGHDT and CDR2 YYEEEE. Trimming cost V 0 bases and J 3 bases, with 9 bases left between them. In DNA, the CDR3 is TGTGCCAGCAGCTTGGTTTCGGGGTACTATGGCTACACCTTC. Protein sequence: CASSLVSGYYGYTF.

V gene TRBV4-1 combines with J gene TRBJ2-7; the D is unclear. This CDR3 has 13 residues. Trimming stripped 3 bases from V and 3 bases from J, with 9 bases between. Germline V gene data show CDR1 as MGHRA and CDR2 as YSYEKL. The CDR3 protein is CASSHAGDYEQYF. CDR3 sequence (DNA): TGCGCCAGCAGCCATGCCGGAGACTACGAGCAGTACTTC.

The gene calls are TRBV29-1 and TRBJ1-2, with 7 bases fitting TRBD1. The V and J ends lost 5 bases and 8 bases, in that order; junction bases with no gene match: 11. Germline-derived CDR1 and CDR2 are SQVTM and ANQGSEA. CDR3 length: 13 amino acids. The CDR3 DNA follows: TGCAGCGTTACTGAGACAGGGCGGAGGGGCTACACCTTC. Its translation: CSVTETGRRGYTF.

V usage is TRBV28 and J usage is TRBJ1-2, with D tentatively TRBD1 (5 bases). Trimming removed 3 bases at V and 4 bases at J, with 18 bases between. The CDR3 extends over 16 amino acids. In germline, CDR1 is MDHEN, CDR2 SYDVKM. The CDR3 DNA is TGTGCCAGCAGTTTTCGGGAACAGGCGATCCCCTATGGCTACACCTTC. Amino acids: CASSFREQAIPYGYTF.

This clone came up once. The chain employs TRBV28 and TRBJ1-5, with TRBD1 matching over 7 bases. CDR1 and CDR2 (germline): MDHEN, SYDVKM. V trimming: 5 bases; J trimming: 7 bases; junction bases outside the gene matches: 17. The CDR3 spans 17 residues. This chain's CDR3 is CASSPYRRQGGRQPQHF. CDR3 in DNA: TGTGCCAGCAGTCCCTACAGACGACAGGGAGGGAGACAGCCCCAGCATTTT.

The CDR3 bases are TGTGCCAGCAGCGTGGGCATTATTAGCAATCAGCCCCAGCATTTT. This sequence encodes CASSVGIISNQPQHF. This rearrangement joins TRBV6-1 to TRBJ1-5; D gene unclear. V lost 6 bases and J 0 bases, leaving 12 bases between the germline ends. CDR1 and CDR2 from the germline V gene are MNHNS and SASEGT. The CDR3 is made up of 15 amino acids.

The chain uses TRBV19 and TRBJ1-1, with D perhaps TRBD1 (5 bases). The germline V gene encodes CDR1 LNHDA and CDR2 SQIVND (reference sequence). V shed 7 bases and J shed 5 bases, with 17 bases lying between them. The CDR3 contains 14 residues. The CDR3 region has the DNA TGTGCCAGTACCTATTTAACAGGAGGGACTGAAGCTTTCTTT. Residues: CASTYLTGGTEAFF.

In DNA, the CDR3 is TGCGCCAGCAGCCAAGAGAGAAGTGGGCATAATGAAAAACTGTTTTTT. It encodes CASSQERSGHNEKLFF. The chain is built from TRBV4-1 and TRBJ1-4; D is unresolved. The CDR3 has 16 residues. Per the germline V gene, CDR1 is MGHRA and CDR2 is YSYEKL. The ends were cut back, 0 bases at V and 4 bases at J, with 12 bases in the middle.

The rearrangement joins TRBV19 to TRBJ2-3; 8 positions agree with TRBD1. V shed 4 bases, J shed 0 bases, and the junction held 0 bases outside the gene matches. Germline-derived CDR1 and CDR2 are LNHDA and SQIVND (reference sequence). The CDR3 covers 14 residues. The chain's CDR3 is CASSNRGSTDTQYF. For the CDR3, the DNA is TGTGCCAGTAGTAACAGGGGGAGCACAGATACGCAGTATTTT.

The chain couples TRBV4-1 to TRBJ1-5; D is undetermined. The germline V gene has CDR1 MGHRA and CDR2 YSYEKL. V was shortened by 4 bases and J by 4 bases, with 17 bases between the two germline ends. This CDR3 region has 16 residues. The DNA for the CDR3 is TGCGCCAGCAGCCGAGACCCGGGAACAGTTAATCAGCCCCAGCATTTT. This translates into CASSRDPGTVNQPQHF.

The chain joins TRBV5-4 to TRBJ2-2; TRBD2 might be the D (5 bases). V lost 2 bases to trimming and J lost 2 bases, with 10 bases between them. The CDR3 sequence is 15 residues long. Germline loops: CDR1 SGHNT, CDR2 YYREEE (reference sequence). CDR3 protein: CASSFWRVNTGELFF. Written as DNA, the CDR3 is TGTGCCAGCAGCTTTTGGCGGGTCAACACCGGGGAGCTGTTTTTT.

V is TRBV27 and J is TRBJ2-5; tentatively, D is TRBD1 (6 bases). V lost 6 bases to trimming and J lost 7 bases, with 12 bases between them. Germline V lookup: CDR1 MNHEY, CDR2 SMNVEV (reference sequence). This CDR3 comprises 12 residues. CDR3 coding DNA: TGTGCCAGCAGAACAGGGCGCGGGACCCAGTACTTC. It translates to CASRTGRGTQYF.

In this sample, this clone turned up once. The chain links TRBV19 to TRBJ2-7; 8 positions agree with TRBD1. The CDR3 contains 17 residues. CDR1 is LNHDA and CDR2 is SQIVND in the germline V gene (reference sequence). V lost 5 bases, J lost 1 base, and 13 bases stayed unmatched. The CDR3 bases are TGTGCCAGTAGTTCGGACCCAGGGGGCTCACTTTCCTACGAGCAGTACTTC. Its protein product is CASSSDPGGSLSYEQYF. The full variable domain, completed using reference TRBV19 and TRBJ2-7, is DGGITQSPKYLFRKEGQNVTLSCEQNLNHDAMYWYRQDPGQGLRLIYYSQIVNDFQKGDIAEGYSVSREKKESFPLTVTSAQKNPTAFYLCASSSDPGGSLSYEQYFGPGTRLTVT.

The V gene is TRBV29-1, the J gene TRBJ1-2; D call uncertain. The CDR3 is made up of 12 amino acids. Trimming removed 7 bases at V and 3 bases at J, with 12 bases between. Germline assignment: CDR1 SQVTM and CDR2 ANQGSEA. The CDR3 nucleotides read TGCAGCGCCCCTACCAACTACTATGGCTACACCTTC. This sequence encodes CSAPTNYYGYTF. Full variable domain (outside the CDR3, taken from reference TRBV29-1 and TRBJ1-2): SAVISQKPSRDICQRGTSLTIQCQVDSQVTMMFWYRQQPGQSLTLIATANQGSEATYESGFVIDKFPISRPNLTFSTLTVSNMSPEDSSIYLCSAPTNYYGYTFGSGTRLTVV.